The 22 T cell receptor beta chains below were found in one sample sequenced in a study of cytotoxic CD8 clonotypes in ibrutinib-treated CLL. Only in-frame clones appear in the TCRdb table, and some are missing; sequencing was by immunoSEQ multiplex PCR. The sample includes 250,000 to 350,000 clones, 76% of them seen just once. The sample here was PBMCs, taken at disease progression, from a patient treated with ibrutinib. All receptors derive from a human donor with chronic lymphocytic leukemia.

V usage is TRBV14 and J usage is TRBJ2-7, with TRBD1 matching over 9 bases. Germline CDR1 SGHDN, CDR2 FVKESK. The junction had 7 bases not matched to a gene; V was cut back by 4 bases and J by 9 bases. CDR3 length: 13 amino acids. The CDR3 region is CASSRWTGDTQYF. CDR3 nucleotide sequence: TGTGCCAGCAGCCGGTGGACAGGGGACACGCAGTACTTC.

The J gene is TRBJ2-1, the V gene TRBV27; no firm D call. Germline CDR1 is MNHEY and CDR2 is SMNVEV (reference sequence). V lost 7 bases, J lost 8 bases, and 18 bases lay in between. The CDR3 loop spans 14 amino acids. The CDR3 reads CASKKLGGWDEQFF. The CDR3 region has the DNA TGTGCCAGCAAAAAGTTAGGCGGCTGGGATGAGCAGTTCTTC.

In its sample, this clone was seen a few times. V gene TRBV7-9 combines with J gene TRBJ1-6; D gene ambiguous. The CDR3 is 15 residues long. Germline loops: CDR1 SEHNR, CDR2 FQNEAQ (reference sequence). V was cut by 1 base and J by 7 bases, with 11 bases left in between. In DNA, the CDR3 is TGTGCCAGCAGCTTAGGGGGTTTCCAGAATTCACCCCTCCACTTT. This sequence encodes CASSLGGFQNSPLHF.

This chain connects TRBV7-9 to TRBJ2-3; D call uncertain. With 5 bases removed from V and 3 bases from J, the gap between germline ends came to 15 bases. CDR3 length: 15 amino acids. Looked up from germline, CDR1 is SEHNR and CDR2 is FQNEAQ (reference sequence). The CDR3 DNA reads TGTGCCAGCAGCCTCCTTGGCGGCCAGACAGATACGCAGTATTTT. Encoded protein: CASSLLGGQTDTQYF. Filled out from reference TRBV7-9 and TRBJ2-3, the complete variable domain reads DTGVSQNPRHKITKRGQNVTFRCDPISEHNRLYWYRQTLGQGPEFLTYFQNEAQLEKSRLLSDRFSAERPKGSFSTLEIQRTEQGDSAMYLCASSLLGGQTDTQYFGPGTRLTVL.

V and J are TRBV27 and TRBJ1-2, with 7 bases lining up with TRBD1. Losses at the gene ends were 2 bases for V and 8 bases for J; bases not matched to a gene: 5. Germline assignment: CDR1 MNHEY and CDR2 SMNVEV (reference sequence). CDR3 size: 13 residues. The CDR3 DNA reads as TGTGCCAGCAGTTTAGTAGGGGGCTGGGGCTACACCTTC. Translation gives CASSLVGGWGYTF.

This clone was detected a few times. The V gene is TRBV29-1, the J gene TRBJ2-3, with D perhaps matching TRBD2 (5 bases). Between the trimmed V and J ends, which lost 4 bases and 1 base, there was a span of 6 bases. The CDR3 totals 12 residues. The germline V gene encodes CDR1 SQVTM and CDR2 ANQGSEA. CDR3 coding DNA: TGCAGCGTTGCGCGGGGCACAGATACGCAGTATTTT. This sequence encodes CSVARGTDTQYF.

This clone was seen a few times. The chain employs TRBV5-1 and TRBJ1-1, with D perhaps matching TRBD1 (6 bases). This CDR3 contains 16 residues. Germline V gene sequence: CDR1 SGHRS, CDR2 YFSETQ. Trimming removed 4 bases from V and 3 bases from J, with 19 bases in between. Here the CDR3 DNA reads TGCGCCAGCAGCCCGGGGGGGAACAGGGCGGACACTGAAGCTTTCTTT. It is translated as CASSPGGNRADTEAFF. Full variable domain (rest looked up from reference TRBV5-1 and TRBJ1-1): KAGVTQTPRYLIKTRGQQVTLSCSPISGHRSVSWYQQTPGQGLQFLFEYFSETQRNKGNFPGRFSGRQFSNSRSEMNVSTLELGDSALYLCASSPGGNRADTEAFFGQGTRLTVV.

In its sample, this clone was seen once. This chain links TRBV19 with TRBJ1-5; unclear D gene. This CDR3 comprises 13 residues. V was trimmed by 8 bases and J by 2 bases, leaving 10 bases between them. CDR1 is LNHDA, CDR2 SQIVND, per germline (reference sequence). In DNA, the CDR3 is TGTGCCAGTTCGTCGGTGGGCAATCAGCCCCAGCATTTT. Protein: CASSSVGNQPQHF.

The chain employs TRBV4-1 and TRBJ2-2, with no clear D. V was pared by 3 bases and J by 3 bases, with 11 bases between. CDR3 size: 15 residues. Per germline, CDR1 MGHRA and CDR2 YSYEKL. CDR3 sequence (DNA): TGCGCCAGCAGCCACCGTGCGGCTCACACCGGGGAGCTGTTTTTT. It is translated as CASSHRAAHTGELFF.

The V call is TRBV5-1, the J call TRBJ2-3; D not certain. This CDR3 region has 12 residues. Germline V gene data show CDR1 as SGHRS and CDR2 as YFSETQ. V lost 4 bases, J lost 6 bases, and 9 bases lay in between. The CDR3 region has the DNA TGCGCCAGCAGCCCTTTCGTTGATACGCAGTATTTT. Translation: CASSPFVDTQYF.

The chain links TRBV27 to TRBJ2-7; D perhaps matches TRBD2 (6 bases). The CDR3 totals 15 residues. V gave up 5 bases and J gave up 2 bases, with 16 bases separating them. CDR1 and CDR2 from the germline V gene are MNHEY and SMNVEV (reference sequence). CDR3 DNA: TGTGCCAGCAGTAGTGAGAGAAGGAGGGCCTACGAGCAGTACTTC. Amino acid sequence: CASSSERRRAYEQYF.

This clone was observed a handful of times. Here the CDR3 reads CASAKDSRGNSPLHF. CDR3 DNA sequence: TGTGCCAGCGCAAAGGACAGTAGGGGGAATTCACCCCTCCACTTT. V gene TRBV6-6 combines with J gene TRBJ1-6; D might be TRBD1 (6 bases). Germline V gives CDR1 MNHNY, CDR2 SVGAGI (reference sequence). V dropped 8 bases and J dropped 7 bases, with 18 bases sitting between them. CDR3 size: 15 residues.

The chain carries TRBV9 and TRBJ1-1; 8 bases are shared with TRBD1. Germline V CDR1 and CDR2: SGDLS, YYNGEE. The CDR3 is 12 residues long. The trim removed 6 bases at V and 3 bases at J, leaving 1 base unmatched. CDR3 amino acids: CASTDRDTEAFF. The CDR3, as DNA: TGTGCCAGCACGGACAGGGACACTGAAGCTTTCTTT.

The rearrangement links TRBV4-1 to TRBJ2-3; 8 nucleotides match TRBD2. The V and J ends lost 0 bases and 5 bases, in that order; junction bases with no gene match: 10. The CDR3 is made up of 17 amino acids. Germline CDR1 MGHRA, CDR2 YSYEKL. CDR3 coding DNA: TGCGCCAGCAGCCAAGAGCCGCCAAGCGGGGGAGAAGATACGCAGTATTTT. Its protein is CASSQEPPSGGEDTQYF.

The CDR3 DNA follows: TGTGCCAGCAGCCAAGTTCCCTTCTATGGCTACACCTTC. Its protein is CASSQVPFYGYTF. The chain employs TRBV16 and TRBJ1-2; D is undetermined. V was pared by 2 bases and J by 4 bases, with 8 bases between. Germline-derived CDR1 and CDR2 are KGHSY and FQNENV. CDR3 size: 13 residues.

Only a few counts were recorded for this clone. The rearrangement uses TRBV27 and TRBJ2-7; D is undetermined. The CDR3 has 13 residues. Germline V CDR1 and CDR2: MNHEY, SMNVEV (reference sequence). V lost 2 bases to trimming and J lost 3 bases, with 8 bases between them. This CDR3 reads CASSLRLGYEQYF. The CDR3 DNA is TGTGCCAGCAGTTTACGTCTAGGCTACGAGCAGTACTTC.

V is TRBV2 and J is TRBJ2-3; 8 bases align to TRBD2. The CDR3 runs 14 residues. Unmatched junction bases numbered 6, after V lost 7 bases and J lost 3 bases. Looked up from germline, CDR1 is SNHLY and CDR2 is FYNNEI. The CDR3 loop is CASKLAGYTDTQYF. CDR3 DNA: TGTGCCAGCAAGTTAGCGGGATATACAGATACGCAGTATTTT.

The V call is TRBV11-2, the J call TRBJ1-1; no clear D gene. The CDR3 spans 16 residues. V lost 1 base and J lost 0, with 12 bases in between. Germline assignment: CDR1 SGHAT and CDR2 FQNNGV. The DNA for the CDR3 is TGTGCCAGCAGCTTAGGGCGAAGGATAATGAACACTGAAGCTTTCTTT. It is translated as CASSLGRRIMNTEAFF.

V and J are TRBV5-1 and TRBJ2-3; D possibly corresponds to TRBD2 (7 bases). Trimming took 3 bases from V and 2 from J, leaving 13 bases between them. The CDR3 runs to 15 residues. CDR1 is SGHRS and CDR2 is YFSETQ in the germline V gene. The CDR3 sequence is CASSWGRGPTDTQYF. CDR3 coding DNA: TGCGCCAGCAGCTGGGGGCGGGGGCCCACAGATACGCAGTATTTT.

The chain carries TRBV7-2 and TRBJ1-1; weak D call: TRBD1 (6 bases). CDR1 and CDR2 (germline): SGHTA, FQGNSA. The ends were cut back, 5 bases at V and 4 bases at J, with 17 bases in the middle. The CDR3 is 15 residues long. The CDR3 DNA reads TGTGCCAGCAGCGCCGAGTTAACAGGGACCACTGAAGCTTTCTTT. Protein sequence: CASSAELTGTTEAFF.

In DNA, the CDR3 is TGTGCCAGCCAATCCGACAGGGTCGGCTACGAGCAGTACTTC. Translated: CASQSDRVGYEQYF. The chain employs TRBV2 and TRBJ2-7, with TRBD1 matching 7 bases. Trimming cost V 8 bases and J 3 bases; bases outside gene matches: 10. The germline V gene has CDR1 SNHLY and CDR2 FYNNEI. CDR3 size: 14 residues.

The J gene is TRBJ2-7, the V gene TRBV9; TRBD1 might be the D (6 bases). The length of the CDR3 is 15 residues. Germline V CDR1 and CDR2: SGDLS, YYNGEE. The germline V and J ends were trimmed by 0 bases and 2 bases, with 12 bases remaining between them. In nucleotides, the CDR3 is TGTGCCAGCAGCGTAGGGGGGACACTCACCTACGAGCAGTACTTC. Its translation: CASSVGGTLTYEQYF.